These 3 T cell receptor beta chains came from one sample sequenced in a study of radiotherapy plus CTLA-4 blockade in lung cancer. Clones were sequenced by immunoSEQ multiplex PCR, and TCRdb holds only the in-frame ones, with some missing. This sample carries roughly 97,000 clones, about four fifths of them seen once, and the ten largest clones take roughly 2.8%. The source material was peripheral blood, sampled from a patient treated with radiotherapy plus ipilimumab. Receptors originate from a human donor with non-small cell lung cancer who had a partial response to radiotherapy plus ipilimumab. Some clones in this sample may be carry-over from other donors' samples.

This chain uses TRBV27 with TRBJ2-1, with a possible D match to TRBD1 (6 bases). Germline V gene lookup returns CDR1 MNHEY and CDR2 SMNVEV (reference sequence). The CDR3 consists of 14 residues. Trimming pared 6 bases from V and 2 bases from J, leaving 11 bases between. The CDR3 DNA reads TGTGCCAGCAGGCGTACAGGGCCCTACAATGAGCAGTTCTTC. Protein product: CASRRTGPYNEQFF.

The CDR3 bases are TGCGCCAGCAGCGGGTTGGGACAGGGCTACGAGCAGTACTTC. Amino acids: CASSGLGQGYEQYF. The chain links TRBV5-1 to TRBJ2-5; 9 bases line up with TRBD1. With the DNA end fitting TRBJ2-7 better, the J assignment may be wrong. This CDR3 is 14 amino acids long. CDR1 and CDR2 from the germline V gene are SGHRS and YFSETQ.

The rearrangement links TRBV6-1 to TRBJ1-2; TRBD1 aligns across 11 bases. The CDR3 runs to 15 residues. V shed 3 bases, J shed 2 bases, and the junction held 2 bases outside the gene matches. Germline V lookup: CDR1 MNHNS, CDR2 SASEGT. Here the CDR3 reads CASSDRDRGNYGYTF. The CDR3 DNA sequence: TGTGCCAGCAGTGACCGGGACAGGGGGAACTATGGCTACACCTTC.